These 20 T cell receptor beta chains share one sample of origin, sequenced in a study of identical twins. TCRdb re-derived calls from the 5' RACE reads in MiXCR, one entry per CDR3 protein. The data contain around 490,000 distinct CDR3 sequences, 12% to 15% of them singletons. These data also formed part of another study, on yellow fever vaccine responses in identical twins.

Material for sequencing was CD4+ T cells sorted from blood. These receptors were taken from a woman aged 18-29 years in good health.

The genes are TRBV5-1 and TRBJ2-4; tentatively, D is TRBD1 (6 bases). Looked up from germline, CDR1 is SGHRS and CDR2 is YFSETQ. V lost 2 bases and J 1 base, leaving 13 bases between the germline ends. The length of the CDR3 is 16 residues. The CDR3 nucleotides read TGCGCCAGCAGCTTCACCGGGACACAGGCCAAAAACATTCAGTACTTC. This gives the protein CASSFTGTQAKNIQYF.

This clonotype occurred a few times. The rearrangement joins TRBV24-1 to TRBJ2-3, with D perhaps TRBD1 (5 bases). There are 16 residues in the CDR3. Trimming stripped 3 bases from V and 2 bases from J, with 14 bases between. The V gene's germline CDR1 is KGHDR and CDR2 SFDVKD. The chain's CDR3 is CATSDAGKRNTDTQYF. CDR3 coding DNA: TGTGCCACCAGTGATGCAGGGAAAAGAAACACAGATACGCAGTATTTT.

The V call is TRBV24-1, the J call TRBJ2-1; 12 bases map to TRBD2. In germline, CDR1 is KGHDR, CDR2 SFDVKD. This CDR3 contains 16 residues. V lost 4 bases to trimming and J lost 6 bases; unmatched junction nucleotides: 6. The CDR3 bases are TGTGCCACCAGTGACCCTAGCGGGAGGGCCCTCAATGAGCAGTTCTTC. Translating it yields CATSDPSGRALNEQFF.

The CDR3 coding sequence is TGCAGTGCTCCTAGGCCGGGACGCCAACAAGAGACCCAGTACTTC. Its protein product is CSAPRPGRQQETQYF. The gene calls are TRBV20-1 and TRBJ2-5, with D tentatively TRBD1 or TRBD2 (5 bases each). Trimming left V 5 bases short and J 2 bases short, with 18 bases between. The CDR3 extends over 15 amino acids. In germline, CDR1 is DFQATT, CDR2 SNEGSKA (reference sequence).

The rearrangement uses TRBV7-3 and TRBJ2-3, with 9 nucleotides matching TRBD1. Germline V gives CDR1 SGHTA, CDR2 FQGTGA. There are 13 residues in the CDR3. With 5 bases clipped from V and 8 bases from J, the junction kept 5 bases outside the gene matches. This CDR3 reads CASSLSQGATQYF. The CDR3 nucleotides are TGTGCCAGCAGCCTCTCACAGGGGGCTACGCAGTATTTT.

The chain joins TRBV7-8 to TRBJ2-2, with 11 positions matching TRBD2. CDR3 length: 18 residues. With 1 base clipped from V and 7 bases from J, the junction kept 11 bases outside the gene matches. CDR1 SGHVS and CDR2 FQNEAQ come from the germline V gene. The CDR3 loop reads CASSLDQLAGEEGGELFF. The CDR3, as DNA: TGTGCCAGCAGCTTAGACCAACTAGCGGGAGAAGAGGGCGGGGAGCTGTTTTTT.

V gene TRBV12-3 or TRBV12-4 combines with J gene TRBJ1-1; 7 positions match TRBD1. This CDR3 is 14 amino acids long. V dropped 4 bases and J dropped 1; count of bases not matched to a gene: 3. The CDR3 here is CASSSDRQNTEAFF. As DNA, the CDR3 is TGTGCCAGCAGTTCGGACAGGCAGAACACTGAAGCTTTCTTT.

About this clonotype: A read error may be the cause here, since a much bigger clone is one base away. The rearrangement uses TRBV3-1 and TRBJ2-2, with D perhaps TRBD1 (6 bases). The CDR3 consists of 15 residues. Per the germline V gene, CDR1 is LGHDT and CDR2 is YNNKEL (reference sequence). The CDR3 DNA follows: TGTGCCAGCAGCCAAGGGCCGGGACACACCGGGGTGCTGTTTTTT. Amino acids: CASSQGPGHTGVLFF.

The chain is built from TRBV4-1 and TRBJ2-5, with TRBD2 identical over 9 bases. The CDR3 sequence is 16 residues long. The V segment lost 4 bases and the J segment 2 bases; nucleotides outside the gene matches: 8. The germline V gene has CDR1 MGHRA and CDR2 YSYEKL. This CDR3 reads CASSPSTAGGQETQYF. CDR3 coding DNA: TGCGCCAGCAGCCCCAGCACAGCGGGGGGTCAAGAGACCCAGTACTTC.

This clonotype was seen a handful of times. The chain carries TRBV21-1 and TRBJ2-7; TRBD2 reflects the table's D call only, with no check against the DNA. TRBV21-1 is marked as a pseudogene. The CDR3 is 17 amino acids. The CDR3 here is CASSKCPLAGGPCEQYF. DNA of the CDR3: TGTGCCAGCAGCAAATGTCCCCTAGCGGGAGGGCCCTGCGAGCAGTACTTC.

The J gene is TRBJ2-1, the V gene TRBV11-2, with TRBD2 matching over 12 bases. V lost 0 bases and J lost 10; bases outside the gene matches: 4. Germline-derived CDR1 and CDR2 are SGHAT and FQNNGV. This CDR3 spans 15 amino acids. The CDR3: CASSLDGLAGREQFF. DNA of the CDR3: TGTGCCAGCAGCTTAGATGGACTAGCGGGGCGGGAGCAGTTCTTC.

This clonotype came up a few times. V and J are TRBV6-5 and TRBJ1-3; D ambiguous. The germline V and J ends were trimmed by 4 bases and 0 bases, with 7 bases remaining between them. This CDR3 spans 14 amino acids. Looked up from germline, CDR1 is MNHEY and CDR2 is SVGAGI. The CDR3 loop is CASSSISSGNTIYF. The CDR3 DNA follows: TGTGCCAGCAGTTCTATATCCTCTGGAAACACCATATATTTT.

This clonotype was seen a few times. CDR3 protein: CSVGETATNEKLFF. As DNA, the CDR3 is TGCAGCGTTGGAGAGACAGCAACTAATGAAAAACTGTTTTTT. The chain has TRBV29-1 and TRBJ1-4; D might be TRBD1 (5 bases). The germline V gene has CDR1 SQVTM and CDR2 ANQGSEA. The CDR3 has 14 residues. V was cut by 4 bases and J by 0 bases, with 9 bases left in between.

The chain has TRBV9 and TRBJ2-3; TRBD2 matches 12 bases. The CDR3 has 16 residues. J gave up 5 bases and V 4 bases, and 8 bases lay outside the gene matches. Germline V gene lookup returns CDR1 SGDLS and CDR2 YYNGEE. The CDR3 loop reads CASSRWLAGGQDTQYF. CDR3 sequence (DNA): TGTGCCAGCAGCCGGTGGCTAGCGGGAGGGCAAGATACGCAGTATTTT. The entire variable domain, with the rest obtained from reference TRBV9 and TRBJ2-3, is as follows: DSGVTQTPKHLITATGQRVTLRCSPRSGDLSVYWYQQSLDQGLQFLIQYYNGEERAKGNILERFSAQQFPDLHSELNLSSLELGDSALYFCASSRWLAGGQDTQYFGPGTRLTVL.

This sequence joins TRBV5-1 and TRBJ2-3; 9 bases line up with TRBD2. In germline, CDR1 is SGHRS, CDR2 YFSETQ. The CDR3 length is 17 residues. Trimming took 0 bases from V and 0 from J; bases not matched to a gene: 5. In DNA, the CDR3 is TGCGCCAGCAGCTTGGTGCTAGCGGGATCTAGCACAGATACGCAGTATTTT. This codes for CASSLVLAGSSTDTQYF.

This clonotype was observed a few times. V is TRBV20-1 and J is TRBJ1-4, with TRBD1 identical over 7 bases. V shed 0 bases and J 6 bases; nucleotides not matched to a gene: 7. The CDR3 sequence is 15 residues long. CDR1 DFQATT and CDR2 SNEGSKA come from the germline V gene (reference sequence). CDR3 nucleotides: TGCAGTGCTAGAGATGTAGGGGGCGTCTATGAAAAACTGTTTTTT. Translation gives CSARDVGGVYEKLFF.

This clonotype appeared a few times. The V and J genes are TRBV2 and TRBJ1-4; D uncertain. The J call may be incorrect, as the DNA end agrees better with TRBJ2-2. The CDR3 sequence is 12 residues long. CDR1 is SNHLY and CDR2 is FYNNEI in the germline V gene. This chain's CDR3 is CASRDPYQELFF. DNA of the CDR3: TGTGCCAGCAGGGACCCATACCAGGAGCTGTTTTTT.

V usage is TRBV5-1 and J usage is TRBJ2-7, with 7 nucleotides matching TRBD2. Germline trimming cut 5 bases from V and 6 bases from J; bases unmatched to any gene: 2. Germline CDR1 reads SGHRS; CDR2 reads YFSETQ. This CDR3 has 11 amino acids. The CDR3 here is CASRGEGEQYF. The CDR3 DNA reads TGCGCCAGCAGAGGGGAGGGCGAGCAGTACTTC. The full variable domain, in which reference TRBV5-1 and TRBJ2-7 provide the parts outside the CDR3, is KAGVTQTPRYLIKTRGQQVTLSCSPISGHRSVSWYQQTPGQGLQFLFEYFSETQRNKGNFPGRFSGRQFSNSRSEMNVSTLELGDSALYLCASRGEGEQYFGPGTRLTVT.

This clonotype was detected a few times. The rearrangement uses TRBV7-8 and TRBJ2-2, with 10 bases identical to TRBD2. The length of the CDR3 is 20 residues. CDR1 is SGHVS, CDR2 FQNEAQ, per germline. With V trimmed by 0 bases and J by 4 bases, 14 bases remained unmatched. The chain's CDR3 is CASSLAVLLAGAPITGELFF. The CDR3 DNA is TGTGCCAGCAGCTTAGCGGTCCTCCTAGCGGGGGCCCCTATCACCGGGGAGCTGTTTTTT.

This chain connects TRBV18 to TRBJ2-7; TRBD1 matches 10 bases. This CDR3 is 16 amino acids long. From germline, CDR1 is KGHSH and CDR2 LQKENI. Trimming took 3 bases from V and 7 from J; bases not matched to a gene: 12. The CDR3 spells CASSPPRDRGLIEQYV. For the CDR3, the DNA is TGTGCCAGCTCACCTCCCCGGGACAGGGGTTTAATTGAGCAGTACGTC.